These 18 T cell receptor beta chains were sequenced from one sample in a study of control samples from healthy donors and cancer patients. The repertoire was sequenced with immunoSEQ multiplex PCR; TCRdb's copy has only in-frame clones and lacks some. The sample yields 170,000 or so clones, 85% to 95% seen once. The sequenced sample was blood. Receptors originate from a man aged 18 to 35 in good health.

The CDR3 sequence is CASSDDPNEQFF. The CDR3 bases are TGTGCCAGCAGCGATGACCCTAATGAGCAGTTCTTC. The chain employs TRBV7-6 and TRBJ2-1; D not certain. CDR1 and CDR2 (germline): SGHVS, FNYEAQ. Trimming took 5 bases from V and 7 from J, leaving 9 bases between them. This CDR3 contains 12 residues.

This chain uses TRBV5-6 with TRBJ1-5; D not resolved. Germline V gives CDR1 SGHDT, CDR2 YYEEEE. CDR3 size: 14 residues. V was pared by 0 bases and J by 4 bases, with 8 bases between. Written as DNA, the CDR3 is TGTGCCAGCAGCTTGGGGCAATTTAATCAGCCCCAGCATTTT. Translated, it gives CASSLGQFNQPQHF.

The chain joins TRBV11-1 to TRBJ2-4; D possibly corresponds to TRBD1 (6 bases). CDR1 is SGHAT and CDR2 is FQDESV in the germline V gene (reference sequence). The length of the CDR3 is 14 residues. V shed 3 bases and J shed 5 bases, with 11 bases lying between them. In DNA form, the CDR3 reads TGTGCCAGCAGCTTCGGACAGCCCCAAAACATTCAGTACTTC. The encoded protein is CASSFGQPQNIQYF.

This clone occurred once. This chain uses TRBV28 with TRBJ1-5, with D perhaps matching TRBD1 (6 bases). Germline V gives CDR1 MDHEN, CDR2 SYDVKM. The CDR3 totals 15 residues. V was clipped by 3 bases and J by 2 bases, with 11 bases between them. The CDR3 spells CASSFWGGGNQPQHF. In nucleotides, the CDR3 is TGTGCCAGCAGTTTTTGGGGGGGCGGCAATCAGCCCCAGCATTTT.

Here the CDR3 DNA reads TGTGCCAGCAGCCCCCTCGGAGGGTCGAACCAAGAGACCCAGTACTTC. Residues: CASSPLGGSNQETQYF. The gene calls are TRBV7-3 and TRBJ2-5; TRBD2 is a possible D gene (6 bases). With 5 bases removed from V and 0 bases from J, the gap between germline ends came to 16 bases. CDR3 length equals 16 residues. CDR1 is SGHTA, CDR2 FQGTGA, per germline.

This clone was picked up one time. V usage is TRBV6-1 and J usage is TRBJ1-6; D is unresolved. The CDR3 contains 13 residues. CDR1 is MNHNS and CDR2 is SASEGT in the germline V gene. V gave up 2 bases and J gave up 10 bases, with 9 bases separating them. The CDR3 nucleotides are TGTGCCAGCAGTGAAATAGTGGACTCACCCCTCCACTTT. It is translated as CASSEIVDSPLHF.

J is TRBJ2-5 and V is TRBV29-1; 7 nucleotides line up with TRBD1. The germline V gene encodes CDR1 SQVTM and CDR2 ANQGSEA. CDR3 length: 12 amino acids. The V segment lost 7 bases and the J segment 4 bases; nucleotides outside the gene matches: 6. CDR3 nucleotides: TGCAGCGCATGGCCAGGGGGAGAGACCCAGTACTTC. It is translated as CSAWPGGETQYF.

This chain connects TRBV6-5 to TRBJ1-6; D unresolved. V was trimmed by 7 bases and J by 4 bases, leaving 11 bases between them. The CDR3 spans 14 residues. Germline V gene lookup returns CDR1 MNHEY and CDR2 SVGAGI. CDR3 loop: CASTNDPYNSPLHF. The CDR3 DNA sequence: TGTGCCAGCACCAATGATCCTTATAATTCACCCCTCCACTTT.

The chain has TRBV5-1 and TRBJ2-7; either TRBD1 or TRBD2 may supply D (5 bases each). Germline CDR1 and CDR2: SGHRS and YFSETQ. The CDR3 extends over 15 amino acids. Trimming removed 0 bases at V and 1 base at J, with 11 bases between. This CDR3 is CASSLARDLSYEQYF. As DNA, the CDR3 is TGCGCCAGCAGCTTGGCCCGGGACCTGTCCTACGAGCAGTACTTC.

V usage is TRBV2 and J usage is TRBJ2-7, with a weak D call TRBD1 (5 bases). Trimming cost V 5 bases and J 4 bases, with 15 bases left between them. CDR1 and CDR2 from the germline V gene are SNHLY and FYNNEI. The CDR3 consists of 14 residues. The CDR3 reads CASSPELTVYEQYF. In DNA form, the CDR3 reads TGTGCCAGCAGTCCGGAACTGACAGTTTACGAGCAGTACTTC.

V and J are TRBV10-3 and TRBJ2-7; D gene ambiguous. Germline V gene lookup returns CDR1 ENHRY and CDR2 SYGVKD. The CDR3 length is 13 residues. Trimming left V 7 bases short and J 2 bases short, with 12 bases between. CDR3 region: CAIKNTDPYEQYF. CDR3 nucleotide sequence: TGTGCCATCAAGAATACTGACCCCTACGAGCAGTACTTC.

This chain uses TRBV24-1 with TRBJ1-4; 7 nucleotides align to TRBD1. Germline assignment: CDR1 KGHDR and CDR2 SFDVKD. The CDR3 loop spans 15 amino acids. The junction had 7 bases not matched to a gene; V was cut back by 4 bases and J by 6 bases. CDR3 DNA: TGTGCCACCAGTGACCAAGGGGGCGCGGATGAAAAACTGTTTTTT. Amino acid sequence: CATSDQGGADEKLFF.

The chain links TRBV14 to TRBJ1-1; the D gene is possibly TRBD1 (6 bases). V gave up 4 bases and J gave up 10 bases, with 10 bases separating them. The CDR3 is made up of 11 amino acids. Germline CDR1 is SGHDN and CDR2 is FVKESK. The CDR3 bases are TGTGCCAGCAGCCTACGGGGGCTAGCTTTCTTT. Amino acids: CASSLRGLAFF.

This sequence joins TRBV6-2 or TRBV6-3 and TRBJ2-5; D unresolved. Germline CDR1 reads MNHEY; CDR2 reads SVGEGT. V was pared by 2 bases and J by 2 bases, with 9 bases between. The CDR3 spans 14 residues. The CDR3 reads CASSYERFQETQYF. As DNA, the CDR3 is TGTGCCAGCAGTTACGAGCGCTTTCAAGAGACCCAGTACTTC.

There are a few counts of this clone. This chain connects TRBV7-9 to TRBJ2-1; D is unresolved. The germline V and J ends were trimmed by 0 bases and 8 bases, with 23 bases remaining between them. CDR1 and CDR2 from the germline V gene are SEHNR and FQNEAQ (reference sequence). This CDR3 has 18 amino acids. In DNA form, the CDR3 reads TGTGCCAGCAGCTTAGCATCGTCGAAAGCTTCTGGAGTGTATGAGCAGTTCTTC. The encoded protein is CASSLASSKASGVYEQFF. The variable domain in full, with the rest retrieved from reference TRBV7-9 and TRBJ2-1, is DTGVSQNPRHKITKRGQNVTFRCDPISEHNRLYWYRQTLGQGPEFLTYFQNEAQLEKSRLLSDRFSAERPKGSFSTLEIQRTEQGDSAMYLCASSLASSKASGVYEQFFGPGTRLTVL.

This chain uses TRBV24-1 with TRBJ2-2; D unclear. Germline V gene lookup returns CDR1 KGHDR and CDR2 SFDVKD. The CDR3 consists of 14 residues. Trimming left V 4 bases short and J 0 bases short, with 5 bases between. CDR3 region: CATSDPANTGELFF. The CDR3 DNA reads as TGTGCCACCAGTGACCCAGCGAACACCGGGGAGCTGTTTTTT.

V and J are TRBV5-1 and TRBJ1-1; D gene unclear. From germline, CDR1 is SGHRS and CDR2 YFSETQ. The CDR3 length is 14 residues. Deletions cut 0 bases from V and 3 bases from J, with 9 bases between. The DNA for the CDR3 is TGCGCCAGCAGCTTGGGGGCTTTTTACACTGAAGCTTTCTTT. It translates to CASSLGAFYTEAFF.

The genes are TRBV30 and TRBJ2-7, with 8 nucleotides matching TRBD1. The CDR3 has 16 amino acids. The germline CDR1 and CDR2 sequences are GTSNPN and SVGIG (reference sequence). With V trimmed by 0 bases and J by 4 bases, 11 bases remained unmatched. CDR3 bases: TGTGCCTGGAGTGTACGGCCAGGGGGCTTGAGGTACGAGCAGTACTTC. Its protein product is CAWSVRPGGLRYEQYF.